This TCR beta chain was profiled in a study of T cells in Graves' hyperthyroidism and ophthalmopathy. Study in general: The authors collected peripheral blood at initial diagnosis, before any treatment.

Study-wide points: Ophthalmopathy was model-predicted a median roughly 6.2 months pre-onset.

This clonotype was counted only a few times. Its specificity is unknown. The V end was cut by 4 bases, the J end by 5 bases, with 20 bases between. Germline loops: CDR1 LGHNA, CDR2 YSLEER. CDR3 size: 16 residues. What was amplified from RNA transcripts were TCR beta CDR3 regions. Initially, a first-round RT-PCR of the TCR CDR3 employed the HTBI primer set. TCRdb analysed the multiplex PCR reads with MiXCR anew, one entry per CDR3 protein. The sample lists some 490,000 distinct CDR3 sequences, about 16% seen once, with 25% to 30% in the top ten. The TCR was taken from a woman younger than 45 with Graves' ophthalmopathy. Specimen: blood. The chain has TRBV4-3 and TRBJ1-1; D gene unclear. The CDR3 DNA reads TGCGCCAGCAGCCTCGAGGAAGGCAGCAGTTCAACTGAAGCTTTCTTT. Residues: CASSLEEGSSSTEAFF.